This T cell receptor beta chain originates from a study of T-cell reconstitution after alpha-beta-depleted transplantation in children. Study findings and constraints: At day 60, the high TCRbeta diversity found in some patients originated from recipient T cells and thymic progenitors that had survived.

The CDR3 runs to 17 residues. Per the germline V gene, CDR1 is SGHRS and CDR2 is YFSETQ. The V and J ends lost 2 bases and 3 bases respectively, with 18 bases between them. This clonotype was seen ten or more times. What it binds is unknown. Unique molecular identifiers were incorporated into the prepared TCRbeta library. TCRdb processed the PCR reads anew with MiXCR; each CDR3 protein has one entry. The sample has some 440,000 distinct CDR3 sequences; roughly 17% are singletons. This sequence was found in a boy under two years old who had a stem cell transplant for Wiskott-Aldrich syndrome, so the T cells may come from the graft donor. Sequences were derived from PBMCs, mostly from graft donor cells, sampled 360 days after TCRalphabeta/CD19-depleted stem cell transplant. The chain combines TRBV5-1 with TRBJ2-1; perhaps TRBD1 as D (6 bases). The DNA of the CDR3 is TGCGCCAGCAGCTTCCGCTCGGACAGTTTCGGCTACAATGAGCAGTTCTTC. Amino acids: CASSFRSDSFGYNEQFF.